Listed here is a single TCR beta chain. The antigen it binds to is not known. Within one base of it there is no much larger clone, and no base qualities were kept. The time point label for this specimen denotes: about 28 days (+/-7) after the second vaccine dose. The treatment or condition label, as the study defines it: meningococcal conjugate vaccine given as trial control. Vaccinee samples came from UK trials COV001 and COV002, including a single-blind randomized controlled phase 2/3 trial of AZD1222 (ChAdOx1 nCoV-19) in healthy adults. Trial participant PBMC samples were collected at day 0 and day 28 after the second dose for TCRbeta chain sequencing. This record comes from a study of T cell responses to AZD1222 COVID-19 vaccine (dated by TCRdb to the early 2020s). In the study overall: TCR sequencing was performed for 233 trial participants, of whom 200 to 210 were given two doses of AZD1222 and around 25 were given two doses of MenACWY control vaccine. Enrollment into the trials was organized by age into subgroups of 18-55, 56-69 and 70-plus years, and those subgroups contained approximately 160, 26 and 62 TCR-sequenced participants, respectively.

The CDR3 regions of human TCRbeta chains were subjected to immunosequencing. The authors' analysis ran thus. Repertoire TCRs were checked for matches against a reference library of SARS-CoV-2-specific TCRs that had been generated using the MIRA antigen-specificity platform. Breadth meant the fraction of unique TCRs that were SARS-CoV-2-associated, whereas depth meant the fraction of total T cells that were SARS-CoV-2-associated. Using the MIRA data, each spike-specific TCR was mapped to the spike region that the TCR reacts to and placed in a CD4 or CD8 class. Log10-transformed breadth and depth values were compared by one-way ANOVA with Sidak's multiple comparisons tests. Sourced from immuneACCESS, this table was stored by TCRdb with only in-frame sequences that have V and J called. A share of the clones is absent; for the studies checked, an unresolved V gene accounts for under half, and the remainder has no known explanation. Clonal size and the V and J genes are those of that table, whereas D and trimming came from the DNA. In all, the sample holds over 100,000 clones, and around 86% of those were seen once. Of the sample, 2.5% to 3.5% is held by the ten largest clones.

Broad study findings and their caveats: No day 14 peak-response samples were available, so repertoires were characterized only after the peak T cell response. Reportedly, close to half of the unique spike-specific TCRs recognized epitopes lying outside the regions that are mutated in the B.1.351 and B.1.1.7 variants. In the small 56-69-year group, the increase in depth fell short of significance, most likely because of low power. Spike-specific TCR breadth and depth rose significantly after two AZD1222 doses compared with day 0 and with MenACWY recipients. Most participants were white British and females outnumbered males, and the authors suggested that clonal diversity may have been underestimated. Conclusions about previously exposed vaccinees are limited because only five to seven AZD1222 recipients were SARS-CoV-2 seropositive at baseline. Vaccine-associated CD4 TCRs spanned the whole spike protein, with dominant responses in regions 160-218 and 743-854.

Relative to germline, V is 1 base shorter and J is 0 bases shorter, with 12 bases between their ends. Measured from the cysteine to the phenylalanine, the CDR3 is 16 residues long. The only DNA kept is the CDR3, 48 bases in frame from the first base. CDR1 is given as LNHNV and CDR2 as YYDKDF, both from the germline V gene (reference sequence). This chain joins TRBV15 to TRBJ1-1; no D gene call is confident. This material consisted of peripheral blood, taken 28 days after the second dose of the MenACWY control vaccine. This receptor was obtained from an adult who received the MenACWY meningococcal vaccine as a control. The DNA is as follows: TGTGCCACCAGCAGAGGGCTCAAATCCGTGAACACTGAAGCTTTCTTT. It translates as CATSRGLKSVNTEAFF.